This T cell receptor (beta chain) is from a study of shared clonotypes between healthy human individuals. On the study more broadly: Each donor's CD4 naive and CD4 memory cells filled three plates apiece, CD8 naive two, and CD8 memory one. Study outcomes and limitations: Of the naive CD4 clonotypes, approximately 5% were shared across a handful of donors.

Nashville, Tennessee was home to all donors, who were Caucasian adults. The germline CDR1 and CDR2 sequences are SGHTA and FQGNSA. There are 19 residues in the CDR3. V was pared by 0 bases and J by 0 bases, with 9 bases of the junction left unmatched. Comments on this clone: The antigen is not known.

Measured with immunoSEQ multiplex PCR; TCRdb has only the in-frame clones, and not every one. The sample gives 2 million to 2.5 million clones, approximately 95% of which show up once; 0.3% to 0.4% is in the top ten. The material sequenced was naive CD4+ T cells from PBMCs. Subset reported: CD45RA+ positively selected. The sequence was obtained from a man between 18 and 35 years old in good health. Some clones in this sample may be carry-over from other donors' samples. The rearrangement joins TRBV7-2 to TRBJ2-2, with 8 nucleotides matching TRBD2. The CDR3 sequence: CASSLAAGETLANTGELFF. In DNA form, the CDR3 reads TGTGCCAGCAGCTTAGCAGCGGGGGAAACCCTGGCGAACACCGGGGAGCTGTTTTTT.